The present T cell receptor beta chain was sequenced within a study of cytomegalovirus exposure and HLA in healthy donors (dated by TCRdb to between 2016 and 2019). For the wider study: The 550 to 750 repertoires of the first cohort and the 95 to 150 validation repertoires were produced on the same platform, according to a later analysis. The study was designed to test whether signatures of past pathogen exposure could be identified by cataloging public T cell receptors. Besides the first cohort of roughly 640 subjects, a separate validation cohort made up of over a hundred different subjects was used. To predict cytomegalovirus infection status, the study combined high-throughput TCR immunosequencing, statistical association of individual TCRs with disease status, and machine learning. The paper's findings and limits, for the study overall: The classifier was reported to diagnose cytomegalovirus status with high specificity and sensitivity in both the original cohort and the validation cohort. Most TCR sequences were seen in very few donors, while some public TCRs were found in many individuals. All 120 or so repertoires were used to score co-occurrence in the validation cohort in a later analysis, because that analysis had no HLA typing for the cohort. The authors suggested that the approach could potentially be extended to other disease states and immunological phenotypes. In the study, approximately 150 TCR beta chains were listed as associated with cytomegalovirus. A later analysis found that TCRs clustered in the first cohort also tended to co-occur in the 100 to 150 validation repertoires, with 94% of cluster scores above 0. In vitro tests confirmed that a few of the cytomegalovirus-associated TCR beta chains recognize cytomegalovirus antigens.

The CDR1 and CDR2 encoded by the germline V gene (reference sequence) are LNHNV and YYDKDF. Measured from the cysteine to the phenylalanine, the CDR3 is 15 residues long. The only DNA kept is the CDR3, 45 bases in frame from the first base. V has 8 bases trimmed and J has 0 bases trimmed; junction bases matching no gene number 5. As for this clone: Its target antigen remains unknown. Qualities for individual bases were not recorded, and no much larger clone is one base off.

Donors formed part of the validation cohort, which comprised over a hundred subjects and was distinct from the first cohort of 550 to 850 subjects. The method behind the library was the immunoSEQ multiplex PCR assay. The published analysis was carried out like this. To diagnose cytomegalovirus status from the catalog of TCR beta chain sequences, a statistical classification framework was built. Held by TCRdb, this immuneACCESS table contains in-frame sequences only and omits some clones. Under half of the omission traces to an unresolved V gene where checked; the cause of the rest is unknown. V, J and clone size were drawn from that table, and D and trimming were deduced from the DNA. The sample table contains over 200,000 clones; only one count was recorded for around 87% of them. Together, the top ten hold about 2% of the sample.

Here the chain combines TRBV15 and TRBJ1-5, and TRBD1 matches 9 of the central bases. This sequence originates from a young woman in good health and CMV-seropositive. Material for sequencing was PBMCs. In nucleotide form, the sequence is TGTGCCACCGGAAAGGACAGGGGTAGCAATCAGCCCCAGCATTTT. Its translation reads: CATGKDRGSNQPQHF.